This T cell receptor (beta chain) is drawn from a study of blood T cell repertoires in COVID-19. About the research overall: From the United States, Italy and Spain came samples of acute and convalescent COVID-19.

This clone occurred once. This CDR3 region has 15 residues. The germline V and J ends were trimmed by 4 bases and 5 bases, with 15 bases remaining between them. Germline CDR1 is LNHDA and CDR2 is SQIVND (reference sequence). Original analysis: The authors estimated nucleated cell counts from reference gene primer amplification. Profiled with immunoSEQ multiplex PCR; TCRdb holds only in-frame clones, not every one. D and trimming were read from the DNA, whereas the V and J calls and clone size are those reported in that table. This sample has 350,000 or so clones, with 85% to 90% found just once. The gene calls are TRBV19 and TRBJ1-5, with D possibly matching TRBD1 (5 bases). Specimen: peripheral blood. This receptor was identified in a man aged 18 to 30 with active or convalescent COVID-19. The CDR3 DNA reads TGTGCCAGTAGTACCCCGGGGGGATTATATCAGCCCCAGCATTTT. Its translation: CASSTPGGLYQPQHF.